This T cell receptor (beta chain) was sequenced in a study of OX40 agonist ivuxolimab in advanced cancers. Blood sampling took place at baseline, cycle 4 day 1, and cycle 7 day 1. Sequencing used immunoSEQ multiplex PCR; TCRdb keeps in-frame clones, though not all of them. Here the sample spans over 55,000 clones, around 84% being singletons. The V gene lost 6 bases and the J gene lost 12 bases, with 12 bases spanning the gap. This CDR3 has 12 amino acids. Germline-derived CDR1 and CDR2 are SGHAT and FQNNGV. General study findings and limits: The CD4+ and CD8+ T cells in the blood had expanded clonally by week 6 at 0.1 to 3.0 mg/kg. Also present in some nonresponders was a low level of normalized T-cell clonal expansion.

Concerning this clone: Its antigen remains unidentified.

This clonotype was obtained from an adult with an advanced solid tumor such as melanoma, head and neck, liver or kidney cancer. The sample here was CD4+ or CD8+ T cells sorted from blood, taken in a trial of the OX40 agonist ivuxolimab. The chain has TRBV11-2 and TRBJ1-6; D remains ambiguous. Written as DNA, the CDR3 is TGTGCCAGCAGACCCTCGCGGGGACCCCTCCACTTT. Its translation: CASRPSRGPLHF. Looking up the rest from reference TRBV11-2 and TRBJ1-6 gives the full variable domain: EAGVAQSPRYKIIEKRQSVAFWCNPISGHATLYWYQQILGQGPKLLIQFQNNGVVDDSQLPKDRFSAERLKGVDSTLKIQPAKLEDSAVYLCASRPSRGPLHFGNGTRLTVT.